The rows below give T cell receptor beta chains drawn from one sample of a study of radiation and T cells in renal cell carcinoma. Here immunoSEQ multiplex PCR was the method, and the copy in TCRdb shows in-frame clones only, minus some. The sample lists around 180,000 clones; 88% were seen once. The source material was blood, sampled from a patient whose treatment included radiotherapy and nephrectomy. The receptors were sampled from a woman between 45 and 65 years old with renal cell carcinoma. CDR3s include the opening cysteine and the closing phenylalanine or tryptophan. A D gene is named only where the DNA matches it firmly. Size is stated for part of the rows, as once, few or many counts, or as a class when the clone is expanded.

>.|TRBV5-6|.|TRBJ1-2
TGTGCCAGCAGCGAAACAGGGAAAGGGAACTATGGCTACACCTTC
CASSETGKGNYGYTF
>TRBD1|TRBV2|.|TRBJ1-2
TGTGCCAGCCAGGGGGTCGGACGCCTAGGGGGCTACACCTTC
CASQGVGRLGGYTF
>.|TRBV4-2|few|TRBJ1-2
TGTGCCAGCAGCCAAGATCACGTCGGCTACACCTTC
CASSQDHVGYTF
>TRBD2|TRBV7-2|once|TRBJ2-7
TGTGCCAGCAGCTTGGTAGCGGGGGTCTACGAGCAGTACTTC
CASSLVAGVYEQYF
>.|TRBV4-3|once|TRBJ1-5
TGCGCCAGCAGCCAAGATTTGAAGGGCGATACAGGGTTGTACAATCAGCCCCAGCATTTT
CASSQDLKGDTGLYNQPQHF
>TRBD1|TRBV10-3|once|TRBJ1-1
TGTGCCATCCGGAACGGGGCAGGGGGAGCTTTCTTT
CAIRNGAGGAFF
>.|TRBV5-1|.|TRBJ1-1
TGCGCCAGCAGCTTGATATCAGGGTCCCTGAACACTGAAGCTTTCTTT
CASSLISGSLNTEAFF
>TRBD1|TRBV7-2|.|TRBJ1-1
TGTGCCAGCAGCTCAGGTGGGACAGGGAACACTGAAGCTTTCTTT
CASSSGGTGNTEAFF
>TRBD2|TRBV7-3|.|TRBJ2-3
TGTGCCAGCAGCTCGGGACTAGCGGCCACAGATACGCAGTATTTT
CASSSGLAATDTQYF
>TRBD2|TRBV18|.|TRBJ2-7
TGTGCCAGCTCCCGGGGGGACGAGCAGTACTTC
CASSRGDEQYF
>TRBD2|TRBV5-1|.|TRBJ2-5
TGCGCCAGCAGGTACCCGGGACTAGCGGGGGGCAGAGAGACCCAGTACTTC
CASRYPGLAGGRETQYF
>TRBD2|TRBV9|once|TRBJ2-1
TGTGCCAGCAGCGCAAGCGGGGGGGCCGTTGAGCAGTTCTTC
CASSASGGAVEQFF
>.|TRBV6-5|.|TRBJ1-5
TGTGCCAGCAGGGATACTAGCAATCAGCCCCAGCATTTT
CASRDTSNQPQHF
>TRBD1|TRBV6-5|.|TRBJ2-1
TGTGCCAGCAGTTCGACAGGGGTCCACAATGAGCAGTTCTTC
CASSSTGVHNEQFF
>TRBD2|TRBV14|.|TRBJ2-1
TGTGCCAGCAGCCAAATCGGAAGACTAGCGAGTAATGAGCAGTTCTTC
CASSQIGRLASNEQFF
>.|TRBV5-5|.|TRBJ2-3
TGTGCCAGCAGCGGGGGACGGCACACAGATACGCAGTATTTT
CASSGGRHTDTQYF